A single sample is the source of the 17 T cell receptor beta chains below, sequenced in a study of T cells in Graves' hyperthyroidism and ophthalmopathy. Regions amplified from RNA transcripts were the TCR beta CDR3 regions. HTBI primers were the set used in a first-round RT-PCR of the TCR CDR3. Each CDR3 protein gets one entry after TCRdb re-called the multiplex PCR reads with MiXCR. There are hundreds of thousands of distinct CDR3 sequences in the sample; about 16% occur only once, and less than 35% lies in the top ten. The sample consisted of blood. The receptors shown here come from a woman aged 18-29 years with Graves' ophthalmopathy.

Details on this clonotype: A much larger clonotype is one base distant, so this may be a read error. The rearrangement joins TRBV7-9 to TRBJ2-7, with a possible D match to TRBD1 (5 bases). V lost 5 bases and J lost 7, with 15 bases in between. The germline CDR1 and CDR2 sequences are SEHNR and FQNEAQ (reference sequence). The CDR3 is 13 residues long. CDR3 sequence reads: CASSQDSYNEQYF. In nucleotides, the CDR3 is TGTGCCAGCAGCCAAGACAGTTACAATGAGCAGTACTTC.

This clonotype showed up many times. This rearrangement joins TRBV28 to TRBJ2-7, with D possibly being TRBD2 (5 bases). The germline V gene has CDR1 MDHEN and CDR2 SYDVKM. V lost 5 bases to trimming and J lost 3 bases, with 17 bases between them. The CDR3 sequence is 15 residues long. The CDR3 sequence is CASSRSGIRGYEQYF. CDR3 bases: TGTGCCAGCAGTCGTTCGGGAATTCGGGGCTACGAGCAGTACTTC.

Many counts were recorded for this clonotype. A much larger clonotype is one base distant, so this may be a read error. The J gene is TRBJ2-7, the V gene TRBV20-1; 10 nucleotides align to TRBD2. The CDR3 has 13 residues. Per the germline V gene, CDR1 is DFQATT and CDR2 is SNEGSKA (reference sequence). CDR3 nucleotide sequence: TGCAGTGCTTTGAGCGGGAGGGCCGACGAGCAGCACTTC. As protein: CSALSGRADEQHF.

Note on this clonotype: With a much larger clone just one base away, this may be a read error. The chain links TRBV6-1 to TRBJ1-1; 7 bases line up with TRBD1. This CDR3 comprises 12 residues. The germline CDR1 and CDR2 sequences are MNHNS and SASEGT. The ends lost 11 bases at V and 7 bases at J; junction bases unmatched: 10. The CDR3 reads CAGLWAGGEAFF. The CDR3 region has the DNA TGTGCCGGCTTGTGGGCAGGGGGTGAAGCTTTCTTT.

A word on this clonotype: Sequence at one end of the junction differs from germline and may be a read error. The rearrangement links TRBV7-9 to TRBJ1-1; D is ambiguous. The germline V gene encodes CDR1 SEHNR and CDR2 FQNEAQ (reference sequence). This CDR3 comprises 13 residues. Written as DNA, the CDR3 is TGTACCAGCAGCTTAGTGGAGGGCACTGAAGCTTTCTTT. This gives the protein CTSSLVEGTEAFF.

The chain carries TRBV6-2 or TRBV6-3 and TRBJ2-3; TRBD2 matches at 8 bases. With V trimmed by 0 bases and J by 2 bases, 10 bases remained unmatched. CDR1 and CDR2 from the germline V gene are MNHEY and SVGEGT. This CDR3 comprises 18 residues. The CDR3 DNA reads TGTGCCAGCAGTTACTCGGGGTTAGCGGGATGGATCACAGATACGCAGTATTTT. Translating gives CASSYSGLAGWITDTQYF.

This clonotype was counted many times. The V gene is TRBV28, the J gene TRBJ2-3, with D perhaps TRBD2 (5 bases). CDR1 MDHEN and CDR2 SYDVKM come from the germline V gene. The ends were cut back, 5 bases at V and 4 bases at J, with 22 bases in the middle. The CDR3 is 17 residues long. CDR3 sequence: CASSPPPLVSSSDTQYF. The DNA of the CDR3 is TGTGCCAGCAGTCCGCCTCCACTAGTATCTAGTTCAGATACGCAGTATTTT.

There are many counts of this clonotype. J is TRBJ2-2 and V is TRBV6-1, with D unclear. The CDR3 is 14 amino acids. Trimming took 5 bases from V and 3 from J, leaving 10 bases between them. Germline CDR1 reads MNHNS; CDR2 reads SASEGT. The CDR3 region is CASSRWRYTGELFF. The CDR3 coding sequence is TGTGCCAGCAGTCGTTGGAGATACACCGGGGAGCTGTTTTTT.

The chain carries TRBV6-1 and TRBJ1-1; D call uncertain. CDR1 and CDR2 from the germline V gene are MNHNS and SASEGT. The CDR3 is 14 amino acids. The ends were cut back, 5 bases at V and 1 base at J, with 11 bases in the middle. The CDR3 here is CASSYFPENTEAFF. CDR3 DNA sequence: TGTGCCAGCAGTTATTTTCCAGAGAACACTGAAGCTTTCTTT.

This clonotype was detected many times. This sequence joins TRBV10-1 and TRBJ1-1; D uncertain. V lost 5 bases to trimming and J lost 5 bases, with 12 bases between them. Germline CDR1 and CDR2: WNHNN and SYGVQD (reference sequence). The CDR3 is made up of 13 amino acids. DNA of the CDR3: TGCGCCAGCAGTAAGGGAGTAGGAACTGAAGCTTTCTTT. Translating gives CASSKGVGTEAFF.

The chain is built from TRBV5-4 and TRBJ2-7; perhaps D is TRBD1 or TRBD2 (6 bases each). The CDR3 totals 15 residues. CDR1 is SGHNT, CDR2 YYREEE, per germline (reference sequence). The ends were cut back, 3 bases at V and 2 bases at J, with 15 bases in the middle. CDR3 loop: CASSSRGVNTYEQYF. The CDR3 nucleotides are TGTGCCAGCAGCTCGAGGGGGGTGAACACCTACGAGCAGTACTTC. Full variable domain (missing parts from reference TRBV5-4 and TRBJ2-7): ETGVTQSPTHLIKTRGQQVTLRCSSQSGHNTVSWYQQALGQGPQFIFQYYREEENGRGNFPPRFSGLQFPNYSSELNVNALELDDSALYLCASSSRGVNTYEQYFGPGTRLTVT.

This clonotype appeared many times. The chain is built from TRBV7-2 and TRBJ2-7; 7 bases match TRBD2. Trimming took 3 bases from V and 5 from J; bases not matched to a gene: 7. CDR1 is SGHTA and CDR2 is FQGNSA in the germline V gene. CDR3 length: 14 residues. The CDR3 nucleotides are TGTGCCAGCAGCTTTGTAGCGGGTGCTGACGAGCAGTACTTC. This translates into CASSFVAGADEQYF.

This clonotype has ten or more counts. The chain carries TRBV2 and TRBJ1-3; TRBD1 matches 7 bases. J was trimmed by 1 base and V by 8 bases; bases with no gene match: 8. Germline assignment: CDR1 SNHLY and CDR2 FYNNEI. The CDR3 totals 15 residues. The CDR3 nucleotides are TGTGCCAGCGGTAAGGACAGGCCATCTGGAAACACCATATATTTT. Its protein is CASGKDRPSGNTIYF. The entire variable domain, with the rest obtained from reference TRBV2 and TRBJ1-3, is as follows: EPEVTQTPSHQVTQMGQEVILRCVPISNHLYFYWYRQILGQKVEFLVSFYNNEISEKSEIFDDQFSVERPDGSNFTLKIRSTKLEDSAMYFCASGKDRPSGNTIYFGEGSWLTVV.

The chain is built from TRBV19 and TRBJ2-1, with TRBD2 matching over 9 bases. J was trimmed by 6 bases and V by 1 base; bases with no gene match: 10. The V gene's germline CDR1 is LNHDA and CDR2 SQIVND (reference sequence). CDR3 length: 17 residues. The CDR3 region is CASSIAPPSGGSNEQFF. In DNA form, the CDR3 reads TGTGCCAGTAGTATAGCCCCGCCAAGCGGGGGGAGCAATGAGCAGTTCTTC.

The chain uses TRBV29-1 and TRBJ2-7; 16 nucleotides agree with TRBD2. The germline V gene encodes CDR1 SQVTM and CDR2 ANQGSEA. Germline trimming cut 6 bases from V and 5 bases from J; bases unmatched to any gene: 13. The CDR3 has 17 residues. CDR3 sequence reads: CSVSYPGTSGRGDEQYF. CDR3 sequence (DNA): TGCAGCGTCTCCTACCCCGGGACTAGCGGGAGGGGTGACGAGCAGTACTTC.

The rearrangement joins TRBV28 to TRBJ1-2, with D perhaps matching TRBD1 (5 bases). The CDR3 spans 15 residues. Germline CDR1 and CDR2: MDHEN and SYDVKM. Trimming removed 4 bases from V and 3 bases from J, with 15 bases in between. CDR3 in amino acids: CASSSPSTGDYGYTF. CDR3 bases: TGTGCCAGCAGTTCGCCATCGACGGGGGACTATGGCTACACCTTC.

The chain recombines TRBV7-8 with TRBJ1-5; D is uncertain. Germline CDR1 reads SGHVS; CDR2 reads FQNEAQ. V gave up 0 bases and J gave up 4 bases, with 10 bases separating them. The CDR3 contains 15 residues. This CDR3 reads CASSLALVRNQPQHF. The DNA of the CDR3 is TGTGCCAGCAGCTTAGCGTTGGTGCGGAATCAGCCCCAGCATTTT.